This T cell receptor (beta chain) was obtained from a study of cytomegalovirus exposure and HLA in healthy donors. This clone has a handful of counts. The antigen remains undetermined. CDR1 and CDR2 from the germline V gene are GTSNPN and SVGIG (reference sequence). The V segment lost 3 bases and the J segment 0 bases; nucleotides outside the gene matches: 5. CDR3 length: 16 amino acids. Study observations and caveats: A classifier reportedly called cytomegalovirus status with high sensitivity and specificity. Segments of the TCR beta V type were, in most cases, productive about 90% or about 30% of the time in an earlier analysis.

PCR was performed using 60 Vbeta and 13 Jbeta primers. TCRdb's copy holds only in-frame clones and misses some; the assay was immunoSEQ multiplex PCR. The repertoire includes 90,000 to 130,000 clones, about four fifths of them detected once, and around 4.9% sits in the top ten. Sequencing used PBMCs. The V and J genes are TRBV30 and TRBJ1-4, with TRBD1 matching 9 bases. The receptor was derived from a man aged 25-40 years in good health and CMV-seropositive. The CDR3 DNA reads as TGTGCCTGGAGCAGACAGGGGGAATCAACTAATGAAAAACTGTTTTTT. Translating it yields CAWSRQGESTNEKLFF.